The following is a TCR beta chain sequence with its context. What it binds is not known. The junction departs from germline at one end; a sequencing error may be responsible. In the same sample, other DNA sequences code for this CDR3. The CDR3 runs 14 residues. The germline CDR1 and CDR2 sequences are SGDLS and YYNGEE. This record comes from a study of cytomegalovirus exposure and HLA in healthy donors. The study's findings and limits: After further analysis at a later stage, 16,951 TCR beta sequences were associated with HLA alleles at 0.05 false discovery rate. It was confirmed in vitro that a few of the CMV-associated chains were specific for CMV antigens.

13 Jbeta primers and 60 Vbeta primers were used for the PCR. Some clones are missing from TCRdb's copy, which holds only in-frame ones; the method was immunoSEQ multiplex PCR. The sample has about 98,000 clones; less than 85% are singletons. The source material was PBMCs. The chain recombines TRBV9 with TRBJ1-6; D ambiguous. The receptor comes from a man aged 40-50 years in good health and CMV-seronegative. CDR3 sequence reads: CASSVEQYNSPLHF. CDR3 nucleotides: TGTGCCAGCAGTGTAGAACAGTATAATTCACCCCTCCACTTT. Using reference TRBV9 and TRBJ1-6 for the parts outside the CDR3, the full variable domain is DSGVTQTPKHLITATGQRVTLRCSPRSGDLSVYWYQQSLDQGLQFLIQYYNGEERAKGNILERFSAQQFPDLHSELNLSSLELGDSALYFCASSVEQYNSPLHFGNGTRLTVT.